Following are 17 T cell receptor beta chains from one sample sequenced in a study of blood T cell repertoires in COVID-19. Method: immunoSEQ multiplex PCR; TCRdb's copy keeps in-frame clones and lacks some. The sample records roughly 100,000 clones, around nine tenths being singletons. Sequencing was performed on peripheral blood. The source is an elderly man with acute or convalescent COVID-19.

The V and J genes are TRBV12-3 or TRBV12-4 and TRBJ2-3, with D possibly matching TRBD2 (5 bases). The germline V and J ends were trimmed by 10 bases and 0 bases, with 11 bases remaining between them. The CDR3 length is 13 residues. The CDR3 sequence is CATGSPSTDTQYF. The CDR3, as DNA: TGTGCCACGGGGTCTCCTAGCACAGATACGCAGTATTTT.

The V call is TRBV14, the J call TRBJ2-7; TRBD1 matches 9 bases. CDR3 length equals 15 residues. Trimming at V came to 3 bases and at J to 2 bases, leaving 5 bases not matched to a gene. Germline CDR1 and CDR2: SGHDN and FVKESK. In DNA form, the CDR3 reads TGTGCCAGCAGCCAGGGGGGACAGGGCACCTACGAGCAGTACTTC. It is translated as CASSQGGQGTYEQYF.

The chain recombines TRBV18 with TRBJ2-1; TRBD2 matches at 7 bases. The CDR3 runs 17 residues. CDR1 is KGHSH, CDR2 LQKENI, per germline. J was trimmed by 8 bases and V by 1 base; bases with no gene match: 14. Here the CDR3 DNA reads TGTGCCAGCTCACCACTCATCGGGACTAATAGTCTGGATGAGCAGTTCTTC. Translated: CASSPLIGTNSLDEQFF.

The chain uses TRBV25-1 and TRBJ2-1, with TRBD1 identical over 7 bases. V was clipped by 7 bases and J by 6 bases; unmatched bases: 15. Germline CDR1 reads MGHDK; CDR2 reads SYGVNS. CDR3 size: 16 residues. The CDR3 DNA reads TGTGCCAGCATGGCACCCAGGGGGTTTGGGGTCAATGAGCAGTTCTTC. It codes for CASMAPRGFGVNEQFF.

This clone has only a few counts. This chain uses TRBV5-1 with TRBJ2-3; 9 positions agree with TRBD2. Germline V gene sequence: CDR1 SGHRS, CDR2 YFSETQ. Trimming at V came to 0 bases and at J to 7 bases, leaving 9 bases not matched to a gene. The CDR3 is 16 residues long. This chain's CDR3 is CASSLGMREGRNTQYF. For the CDR3, the DNA is TGCGCCAGCAGCTTGGGTATGCGGGAGGGCCGGAATACGCAGTATTTT. Filled out from reference TRBV5-1 and TRBJ2-3, the complete variable domain reads KAGVTQTPRYLIKTRGQQVTLSCSPISGHRSVSWYQQTPGQGLQFLFEYFSETQRNKGNFPGRFSGRQFSNSRSEMNVSTLELGDSALYLCASSLGMREGRNTQYFGPGTRLTVL.

V is TRBV7-8 and J is TRBJ2-7, with TRBD1 identical over 9 bases. From germline, CDR1 is SGHVS and CDR2 FQNEAQ. The CDR3 contains 16 residues. The V segment lost 2 bases and the J segment 5 bases; nucleotides outside the gene matches: 10. CDR3 nucleotide sequence: TGTGCCAGCAGCTTAACGTCGGGACAGGGAGTCAACGAGCAGTACTTC. Its translation is CASSLTSGQGVNEQYF.

The CDR3 region is CASSYRGANTEAFF. The CDR3 bases are TGTGCCAGCAGTTACAGGGGCGCGAACACTGAAGCTTTCTTT. This rearrangement joins TRBV5-6 to TRBJ1-1; TRBD1 agrees at 7 bases. Looked up from germline, CDR1 is SGHDT and CDR2 is YYEEEE. The CDR3 loop spans 14 amino acids. V gave up 5 bases and J gave up 1 base; unmatched junction bases: 5.

The rearrangement joins TRBV10-3 to TRBJ2-7, with 9 bases that match TRBD1. CDR1 ENHRY and CDR2 SYGVKD come from the germline V gene. The CDR3 covers 15 residues. The junction had 8 bases not matched to a gene; V was cut back by 4 bases and J by 4 bases. The CDR3 bases are TGTGCCATCAGTGTATCCGGGACAGGGATTTACGAGCAGTACTTC. Translating it yields CAISVSGTGIYEQYF.

The V call is TRBV3-1 (or the pseudogene TRBV3-2), the J call TRBJ2-1; tentatively, D is TRBD2 (5 bases). Trimming took off 5 bases at V and 9 bases at J, with 8 bases between the two ends. The germline V gene has CDR1 LGHDT and CDR2 YNNKEL (reference sequence). CDR3 length equals 11 residues. CDR3 in amino acids: CASSSRGEQFF. In nucleotides, the CDR3 is TGTGCCAGCAGCTCCCGGGGTGAGCAGTTCTTC.

The rearrangement joins TRBV5-4 to TRBJ2-6; tentatively, D is TRBD1 (6 bases). Germline V lookup: CDR1 SGHNT, CDR2 YYREEE (reference sequence). CDR3 length equals 16 residues. Deletions cut 5 bases from V and 1 base from J, with 13 bases between. The chain's CDR3 is CASRTGRGSGANVLTF. CDR3 nucleotide sequence: TGTGCCAGCAGGACAGGCAGGGGTTCTGGGGCCAACGTCCTGACTTTC.

CDR3 nucleotides: TGTGCCAGCAGCTCCCAGGGATCCCAAGAGACCCAGTACTTC. It translates to CASSSQGSQETQYF. This sequence joins TRBV7-2 and TRBJ2-5; tentative D call: TRBD1 (5 bases). In germline, CDR1 is SGHTA, CDR2 FQGNSA. The CDR3 extends over 14 amino acids. Between the trimmed V and J ends, which lost 4 bases and 1 base, there was a span of 10 bases. The full variable domain, in which reference TRBV7-2 and TRBJ2-5 provide the parts outside the CDR3, is GAGVSQSPSNKVTEKGKDVELRCDPISGHTALYWYRQSLGQGLEFLIYFQGNSAPDKSGLPSDRFSAERTGGSVSTLTIQRTQQEDSAVYLCASSSQGSQETQYFGPGTRLLVL.

V usage is TRBV7-8 and J usage is TRBJ2-5, with D unresolved. The CDR3 is 15 residues long. Germline CDR1 is SGHVS and CDR2 is FQNEAQ. V lost 1 base and J 0 bases, leaving 9 bases between the germline ends. The CDR3 spells CASSLVPQNQETQYF. The CDR3 bases are TGTGCCAGCAGCTTAGTCCCCCAGAACCAAGAGACCCAGTACTTC.

The V and J genes are TRBV5-1 and TRBJ1-1; TRBD1 matches 10 bases. The CDR3 loop spans 18 amino acids. CDR1 is SGHRS, CDR2 YFSETQ, per germline. Unmatched junction bases numbered 11, after V lost 2 bases and J lost 1 base. CDR3: CASSLTGTGALSNTEAFF. Written as DNA, the CDR3 is TGCGCCAGCAGCTTAACCGGGACAGGGGCCCTCTCGAACACTGAAGCTTTCTTT.

The chain links TRBV5-1 to TRBJ2-1; 12 positions agree with TRBD2. The CDR3 loop spans 18 amino acids. Germline V gene sequence: CDR1 SGHRS, CDR2 YFSETQ. J gave up 7 bases and V 1 base, and 12 bases lay outside the gene matches. Written as DNA, the CDR3 is TGCGCCAGCAGCTTGACCTCGACCCTAGCGGGAGGGCCGAATGAGCAGTTCTTC. Amino acids: CASSLTSTLAGGPNEQFF.

The chain has TRBV7-9 and TRBJ2-1; 9 nucleotides align to TRBD2. The CDR3 loop spans 15 amino acids. Trimming removed 1 base from V and 6 bases from J; junction bases left unmatched: 4. The germline V gene has CDR1 SEHNR and CDR2 FQNEAQ (reference sequence). Here the CDR3 DNA reads TGTGCCAGCAGCTTAGGGCTAGCGGGGCCCAATGAGCAGTTCTTC. Its protein is CASSLGLAGPNEQFF.

The CDR3 region is CASSPDPVLAGVREQFF. CDR3 nucleotides: TGTGCCAGCTCACCAGACCCGGTACTAGCGGGAGTTCGTGAGCAGTTCTTC. The chain links TRBV18 to TRBJ2-1; 11 bases line up with TRBD2. The CDR3 runs to 17 residues. After removal of 2 bases from V and 9 bases from J, the junction contained 12 bases not matched to a gene. The germline CDR1 and CDR2 sequences are KGHSH and LQKENI.

This clone came up a few times. J is TRBJ2-7 and V is TRBV5-6; no clear D gene. Per the germline V gene, CDR1 is SGHDT and CDR2 is YYEEEE. This CDR3 has 12 residues. The V end lost 4 bases, the J end lost 7 bases, and 12 bases lay between the germline ends. CDR3 coding DNA: TGTGCCAGCAGCGTTTTGAACGGGGAGCAGTACTTC. The encoded protein is CASSVLNGEQYF.